What follows are 32 T cell receptor beta chains derived from one specimen sequenced in a study of blood T cell repertoires in COVID-19. The repertoire was sequenced with immunoSEQ multiplex PCR; TCRdb's copy has only in-frame clones and lacks some. The sample carries approximately 120,000 clones, roughly 87% recorded once. Sequencing was performed on PBMCs or T cells enriched from blood (not recorded which). Receptor source: a man aged 30 to 39 who had recovered from COVID-19.

V is TRBV27 and J is TRBJ1-3; the D gene is possibly TRBD1 (6 bases). Germline CDR1 MNHEY, CDR2 SMNVEV (reference sequence). This CDR3 contains 15 residues. V dropped 3 bases and J dropped 0 bases, with 9 bases sitting between them. The CDR3 nucleotides read TGTGCCAGCAGTTTCTCCAGGGGCTCTGGAAACACCATATATTTT. Translated: CASSFSRGSGNTIYF.

V gene TRBV6-5 combines with J gene TRBJ1-3, with a weak D call TRBD1 (6 bases). Looked up from germline, CDR1 is MNHEY and CDR2 is SVGAGI. Trimming cost V 6 bases and J 0 bases, with 12 bases left between them. The CDR3 is made up of 15 amino acids. The CDR3 sequence: CASSSDRSSGNTIYF. The CDR3 DNA reads TGTGCCAGCAGCTCTGACAGGAGCTCTGGAAACACCATATATTTT.

The chain combines TRBV19 with TRBJ2-7; D possibly corresponds to TRBD2 (6 bases). CDR1 is LNHDA and CDR2 is SQIVND in the germline V gene (reference sequence). This CDR3 has 14 residues. V lost 0 bases and J lost 2, with 8 bases in between. CDR3 coding DNA: TGTGCCAGTAGTATAGAGCGGGGCGCCTACGAGCAGTACTTC. This gives the protein CASSIERGAYEQYF.

The gene calls are TRBV6-5 and TRBJ1-1, with D tentatively TRBD1 (5 bases). Germline CDR1 MNHEY, CDR2 SVGAGI. V lost 2 bases, J lost 3 bases, and 13 bases lay in between. The CDR3 extends over 15 amino acids. DNA of the CDR3: TGTGCCAGCAGTTACAGGGGAGGTTTGGACACTGAAGCTTTCTTT. As protein: CASSYRGGLDTEAFF.

The chain recombines TRBV6-1 with TRBJ1-1, with D perhaps matching TRBD1 (6 bases). The CDR3 runs to 15 residues. CDR1 is MNHNS, CDR2 SASEGT, per germline. Trimming shortened V by 2 bases and J by 5 bases, and 15 bases separated the two germline ends. CDR3 amino acids: CASSEYRGGGTEAFF. The CDR3 DNA is TGTGCCAGCAGTGAATATAGGGGAGGGGGGACTGAAGCTTTCTTT.

The rearrangement links TRBV2 to TRBJ1-2; TRBD1 matches 8 bases. The germline gives CDR1 SNHLY, CDR2 FYNNEI. The CDR3 is 14 amino acids. V shed 6 bases, J shed 5 bases, and the junction held 8 bases outside the gene matches. For the CDR3, the DNA is TGTGCCAGCAGCACTCAGGGACAGGAGTATGGCTACACCTTC. Translated, it gives CASSTQGQEYGYTF.

The chain is built from TRBV5-8 and TRBJ2-7; TRBD1 aligns across 9 bases. The CDR3 sequence is 15 residues long. The V gene end was trimmed by 2 bases and the J gene end by 0 bases; junction bases not matched to a gene: 3. Germline V gives CDR1 SGHTS, CDR2 YDEGEE. The CDR3 loop reads CASSFGQGFSYEQYV. The DNA for the CDR3 is TGTGCCAGCAGCTTCGGACAGGGGTTCTCCTACGAGCAGTACGTC.

CDR3 DNA: TGTGCCAGCAGCCCAGGGGGCTTTTATCAGCCCCAGCATTTT. This translates into CASSPGGFYQPQHF. The genes are TRBV9 and TRBJ1-5, with TRBD1 matching over 8 bases. With 4 bases clipped from V and 5 bases from J, the junction kept 5 bases outside the gene matches. This CDR3 is built from 14 residues. Germline CDR1 is SGDLS and CDR2 is YYNGEE.

This clone was counted only a few times. This chain connects TRBV11-2 to TRBJ2-1, with D possibly TRBD1 on 6 matching bases. The V end was cut by 7 bases, the J end by 7 bases, with 20 bases between. From germline, CDR1 is SGHAT and CDR2 FQNNGV. The CDR3 runs 15 residues. The DNA of the CDR3 is TGTGCCAGCACCACCGACAGGCCAACCGGGAATGAGCAGTTCTTC. This encodes CASTTDRPTGNEQFF.

CDR3 sequence (DNA): TGTGCCAGCAGCTTGGCCGGAGTGGTTACCGAGCAGTACGTC. It is translated as CASSLAGVVTEQYV. This rearrangement joins TRBV5-4 to TRBJ2-7; no reliable D call. This CDR3 is built from 14 residues. The germline V and J ends were trimmed by 0 bases and 6 bases, with 13 bases remaining between them. Germline loops: CDR1 SGHNT, CDR2 YYREEE (reference sequence).

Written as DNA, the CDR3 is TGTGCCAGTAGTTTGGAGCTCCTCGGGACAACCTACACCGGGGAGCTGTTTTTT. Translation: CASSLELLGTTYTGELFF. The chain is built from TRBV19 and TRBJ2-2, with D possibly matching TRBD1 (6 bases). The V gene lost 5 bases and the J gene lost 3 bases, with 22 bases spanning the gap. Germline CDR1 reads LNHDA; CDR2 reads SQIVND (reference sequence). The CDR3 contains 18 residues.

The V gene is TRBV5-1, the J gene TRBJ2-6; 7 nucleotides match TRBD1. The CDR3 is made up of 17 amino acids. The V segment lost 0 bases and the J segment 0 bases; nucleotides outside the gene matches: 3. Germline CDR1 and CDR2: SGHRS and YFSETQ. The CDR3 sequence: CASSLDRGYSGANVLTF. DNA of the CDR3: TGCGCCAGCAGCTTGGACAGGGGATACTCTGGGGCCAACGTCCTGACTTTC.

The chain is built from TRBV5-4 and TRBJ2-1; maybe TRBD1 (5 bases). With 3 bases removed from V and 2 bases from J, the gap between germline ends came to 12 bases. The CDR3 totals 15 residues. Germline CDR1 reads SGHNT; CDR2 reads YYREEE (reference sequence). In nucleotides, the CDR3 is TGTGCCAGCAGCTCGCGACAACAGGCCTACAATGAGCAGTTCTTC. Translation gives CASSSRQQAYNEQFF.

The gene calls are TRBV7-9 and TRBJ2-3; TRBD2 matches at 9 bases. This CDR3 comprises 18 residues. Unmatched junction bases numbered 16, after V lost 4 bases and J lost 5 bases. The germline gives CDR1 SEHNR, CDR2 FQNEAQ (reference sequence). This CDR3 is CASSSLLTGSGRLDTQYF. The CDR3 DNA follows: TGTGCCAGCAGCTCCTTACTAACGGGTAGCGGGAGACTAGATACGCAGTATTTT.

The V gene is TRBV6-5, the J gene TRBJ1-2, with 10 bases that match TRBD1. V gave up 6 bases and J gave up 2 bases; unmatched junction bases: 6. This CDR3 contains 15 residues. In germline, CDR1 is MNHEY, CDR2 SVGAGI. The CDR3 DNA follows: TGTGCCAGCAGACACACGGGACAGGGGAACTATGGCTACACCTTC. Translated: CASRHTGQGNYGYTF.

The gene calls are TRBV5-4 and TRBJ2-5; 7 bases map to TRBD2. The V and J ends lost 1 base and 5 bases, in that order; junction bases with no gene match: 8. CDR3 length: 15 amino acids. The germline CDR1 and CDR2 sequences are SGHNT and YYREEE (reference sequence). Here the CDR3 reads CASSLNYKGGETQYF. CDR3 DNA sequence: TGTGCCAGCAGCTTGAATTACAAGGGAGGGGAGACCCAGTACTTC.

The chain links TRBV11-2 to TRBJ2-2, with D tentatively TRBD1 (5 bases). The V end lost 1 base, the J end lost 1 base, and 10 bases lay between the germline ends. Per the germline V gene, CDR1 is SGHAT and CDR2 is FQNNGV. CDR3 length: 16 residues. CDR3 loop: CASSLAGAQNTGELFF. The CDR3 region has the DNA TGTGCCAGCAGCTTAGCTGGGGCCCAGAACACCGGGGAGCTGTTTTTT.

The CDR3 protein is CASSGGSGAPDTQYF. In DNA form, the CDR3 reads TGTGCCAGCAGCGGGGGGAGCGGAGCCCCCGATACGCAGTATTTT. This rearrangement joins TRBV2 to TRBJ2-3, with 7 bases aligning to TRBD2. CDR3 size: 15 residues. With 6 bases clipped from V and 6 bases from J, the junction kept 12 bases outside the gene matches. CDR1 is SNHLY and CDR2 is FYNNEI in the germline V gene.

V is TRBV9 and J is TRBJ2-2; tentative D call: TRBD2 (6 bases). CDR3 length equals 17 residues. Trimming left V 0 bases short and J 3 bases short, with 15 bases between. Per the germline V gene, CDR1 is SGDLS and CDR2 is YYNGEE. CDR3 loop: CASSVAIREPDTGELFF. The CDR3 DNA follows: TGTGCCAGCAGCGTAGCTATCCGGGAGCCCGACACCGGGGAGCTGTTTTTT.

This rearrangement joins TRBV5-8 to TRBJ1-4; 7 bases align to TRBD1. V was pared by 5 bases and J by 10 bases, with 5 bases of the junction left unmatched. CDR1 is SGHTS, CDR2 YDEGEE, per germline. This CDR3 has 12 amino acids. This chain's CDR3 is CASRRGGGKLFF. The DNA for the CDR3 is TGTGCCAGCAGACGAGGGGGCGGAAAACTGTTTTTT.

This clone has a single count. The gene calls are TRBV7-3 and TRBJ2-1; 8 bases fit TRBD2. The CDR3 runs to 14 residues. V shed 3 bases and J 8 bases; nucleotides not matched to a gene: 6. CDR1 and CDR2 from the germline V gene are SGHTA and FQGTGA. CDR3 residues: CASSFSGTVDEQFF. The DNA for the CDR3 is TGTGCCAGCAGCTTTAGCGGGACTGTGGATGAGCAGTTCTTC.

This clone has a count of ten or more. The CDR3 DNA follows: TGCGCCAGCAGCCAAGACCCGCCTTCGGGAGGTGACAATGAGCAGTTCTTC. It encodes CASSQDPPSGGDNEQFF. This sequence joins TRBV4-1 and TRBJ2-1; TRBD2 aligns across 7 bases. V dropped 0 bases and J dropped 5; count of bases not matched to a gene: 10. This CDR3 has 17 residues. From germline, CDR1 is MGHRA and CDR2 YSYEKL.

The chain recombines TRBV6-5 with TRBJ2-7; 10 nucleotides line up with TRBD2. Losses at the gene ends were 7 bases for V and 3 bases for J; bases not matched to a gene: 6. The CDR3 totals 14 residues. CDR1 and CDR2 from the germline V gene are MNHEY and SVGAGI. The CDR3 DNA is TGTGCCAGCACCGGTGCTAGCGGGGGCTACGAGCAGTACTTC. Translation gives CASTGASGGYEQYF.

The V gene is TRBV30, the J gene TRBJ2-4, with 8 positions matching TRBD1. The CDR3 sequence is 14 residues long. The junction had 8 bases not matched to a gene; V was cut back by 0 bases and J by 10 bases. CDR1 GTSNPN and CDR2 SVGIG come from the germline V gene (reference sequence). CDR3 in DNA: TGTGCCTGGAGTGTGTCCGGACAGGGTGGTATTCAGTACTTC. Protein: CAWSVSGQGGIQYF.

The chain has TRBV9 and TRBJ2-1, with 12 bases matching TRBD2. Germline CDR1 is SGDLS and CDR2 is YYNGEE. CDR3 length equals 18 residues. V was pared by 0 bases and J by 1 base, with 5 bases of the junction left unmatched. CDR3 protein: CASSVGPLAGGSYNEQFF. CDR3 DNA: TGTGCCAGCAGCGTAGGGCCTCTAGCGGGAGGGTCCTACAATGAGCAGTTCTTC. The complete variable domain, with remaining parts taken from reference TRBV9 and TRBJ2-1, reads DSGVTQTPKHLITATGQRVTLRCSPRSGDLSVYWYQQSLDQGLQFLIQYYNGEERAKGNILERFSAQQFPDLHSELNLSSLELGDSALYFCASSVGPLAGGSYNEQFFGPGTRLTVL.

The chain has TRBV19 and TRBJ1-5, with D possibly matching TRBD1 (6 bases). Germline CDR1 is LNHDA and CDR2 is SQIVND (reference sequence). The CDR3 is made up of 15 amino acids. V shed 5 bases and J shed 2 bases, with 13 bases lying between them. CDR3 protein: CASSASGVGNQPQHF. The DNA of the CDR3 is TGTGCCAGTAGTGCTTCAGGGGTGGGCAATCAGCCCCAGCATTTT.

The count of this clone is one. V gene TRBV10-3 combines with J gene TRBJ2-1, with 9 nucleotides matching TRBD2. V shed 11 bases and J 1 base; nucleotides not matched to a gene: 12. Looked up from germline, CDR1 is ENHRY and CDR2 is SYGVKD. CDR3 size: 16 residues. Written as DNA, the CDR3 is TGTGCCGCGGAGTCTAGCGGGATAGCATCCTACAATGAGCAGTTCTTC. Amino acid sequence: CAAESSGIASYNEQFF.

The chain is built from TRBV15 and TRBJ2-1; possibly TRBD2 for D (6 bases). Trimming removed 2 bases at V and 8 bases at J, with 7 bases between. Per germline, CDR1 LNHNV and CDR2 YYDKDF (reference sequence). The CDR3 contains 12 residues. CDR3 nucleotide sequence: TGTGCCACCAGCAGACGGGGGTATGAGCAGTTCTTC. It translates to CATSRRGYEQFF.

The V gene is TRBV9, the J gene TRBJ1-2; TRBD1 matches at 7 bases. The CDR3 loop spans 15 amino acids. From germline, CDR1 is SGDLS and CDR2 YYNGEE. Unmatched junction bases numbered 8, after V lost 2 bases and J lost 4 bases. This CDR3 reads CASSVTTGAGYGYTF. The CDR3, as DNA: TGTGCCAGCAGCGTGACTACAGGGGCGGGCTATGGCTACACCTTC.

The genes are TRBV4-1 and TRBJ1-6; 11 bases line up with TRBD1. CDR3 length equals 15 residues. Looked up from germline, CDR1 is MGHRA and CDR2 is YSYEKL. The V gene end was trimmed by 7 bases and the J gene end by 9 bases; junction bases not matched to a gene: 8. The CDR3 DNA sequence: TGCGCCAGCACCGAAGAGGGACAGGGGGTTTCACCCCTCCACTTT. Translated: CASTEEGQGVSPLHF.

The chain couples TRBV27 to TRBJ2-3, with 8 positions matching TRBD2. The germline gives CDR1 MNHEY, CDR2 SMNVEV (reference sequence). The CDR3 is 16 amino acids. V lost 2 bases and J lost 1; bases outside the gene matches: 5. The CDR3 region has the DNA TGTGCCAGCAGTTTACTAGCGGGCAGGGGCACAGATACGCAGTATTTT. It yields the protein CASSLLAGRGTDTQYF.

The chain uses TRBV2 and TRBJ2-5; TRBD1 might be the D (5 bases). CDR1 and CDR2 (germline): SNHLY, FYNNEI. The CDR3 loop spans 13 amino acids. Trimming pared 6 bases from V and 3 bases from J, leaving 11 bases between. CDR3 sequence: CASRVQVKETQYF. In DNA, the CDR3 is TGTGCCAGCAGAGTACAGGTGAAAGAGACCCAGTACTTC. Together with reference TRBV2 and TRBJ2-5, the CDR3 gives the full variable domain: EPEVTQTPSHQVTQMGQEVILRCVPISNHLYFYWYRQILGQKVEFLVSFYNNEISEKSEIFDDQFSVERPDGSNFTLKIRSTKLEDSAMYFCASRVQVKETQYFGPGTRLLVL.